This passage covers 14 T cell receptor beta chains from one sample sequenced in a study of spatial heterogeneity in lung cancer. Time point described: sample taken at primary tumor resection. TCRdb redid the calling of the 5' RACE reads with MiXCR, one entry per CDR3 protein. In the table there are approximately 39,000 distinct CDR3 sequences, roughly 6.5% of which are singletons. The starting material was PBMCs, obtained at surgery. The receptors were gathered from a female donor with early-stage non-small cell lung cancer.

Ten or more counts support this clonotype. The chain couples TRBV21-1 to TRBJ2-3; TRBD1 is the table's D call, not checked against the DNA. TRBV21-1 is listed as a pseudogene. The CDR3 consists of 16 residues. CDR3 nucleotide sequence: TGTGCCAGCAGCTCGCAAAGGGGCTACCCCACAGATACGCAGTATTTT. Residues: CASSSQRGYPTDTQYF.

As DNA, the CDR3 is TGCGCCAGCAGCGTAGGACAGGGGGCATCCTACGAGCAGTACTTC. Its translation: CASSVGQGASYEQYF. The V gene is TRBV5-1, the J gene TRBJ2-7; 11 positions match TRBD1. Trimming at V came to 4 bases and at J to 1 base, leaving 4 bases not matched to a gene. The CDR3 runs to 15 residues. Germline V gene lookup returns CDR1 SGHRS and CDR2 YFSETQ.

There are a few counts of this clonotype. The chain links TRBV18 to TRBJ2-7, with TRBD2 identical over 8 bases. This CDR3 is built from 15 residues. With V trimmed by 6 bases and J by 4 bases, 11 bases remained unmatched. Per germline, CDR1 KGHSH and CDR2 LQKENI. Here the CDR3 DNA reads TGTGCCAGCTCGCGTACGGGACTAGGTGCTTACGAGCAGTACTTC. Protein product: CASSRTGLGAYEQYF.

This clonotype has ten or more counts. The chain is built from TRBV10-3 and TRBJ2-1, with 12 nucleotides matching TRBD2. Germline CDR1 is ENHRY and CDR2 is SYGVKD. The CDR3 is made up of 17 amino acids. V was pared by 8 bases and J by 1 base, with 9 bases of the junction left unmatched. CDR3 in amino acids: CAIALPTSGGSYNEQFF. CDR3 nucleotides: TGTGCCATCGCCCTCCCGACTAGCGGGGGATCCTACAATGAGCAGTTCTTC.

This clonotype showed up many times. The chain recombines TRBV10-3 with TRBJ1-6, with 7 nucleotides matching TRBD1. Germline values: CDR1 ENHRY, CDR2 SYGVKD. The CDR3 loop spans 13 amino acids. V lost 6 bases to trimming and J lost 5 bases; unmatched junction nucleotides: 1. This chain's CDR3 is CAIRGQNNSPLHF. CDR3 sequence (DNA): TGTGCCATCAGGGGACAGAATAATTCACCCCTCCACTTT.

This clonotype was detected ten times or more. The V call is TRBV12-3 or TRBV12-4, the J call TRBJ2-3; D possibly corresponds to TRBD2 (7 bases). The ends were cut back, 6 bases at V and 2 bases at J, with 18 bases in the middle. CDR3 length: 16 amino acids. DNA of the CDR3: TGTGCCAGCAGCCCCCGGGGCGGGGGCTTCACAGATACGCAGTATTTT. This gives the protein CASSPRGGGFTDTQYF.

The sample holds many counts of this clonotype. The rearrangement uses TRBV4-3 and TRBJ2-7; D gene uncertain. The V and J ends lost 4 bases and 0 bases respectively, with 10 bases between them. The CDR3 is made up of 14 amino acids. Germline lookup yields CDR1 LGHNA and CDR2 YSLEER. CDR3 coding DNA: TGCGCCAGCAGCCCTTGGCGGAGCTCCTACGAGCAGTACTTC. It yields the protein CASSPWRSSYEQYF.

Details on this clonotype: This may arise from a read error, as a much more abundant clone is one base away. CDR3 DNA sequence: TGTGCCAGCAGCTTGACTAGCGACTACAATGAGAAGTTCTTC. Protein sequence: CASSLTSDYNEKFF. The rearrangement uses TRBV9 and TRBJ2-1, with 8 positions matching TRBD2. From germline, CDR1 is SGDLS and CDR2 YYNGEE. This CDR3 comprises 14 residues.

In regard to this clonotype: Mismatch with germline at one junction end may stem from a read error. The V call is TRBV7-2, the J call TRBJ1-1; D possibly corresponds to TRBD1 (6 bases). The CDR3 runs 12 residues. From germline, CDR1 is SGHTA and CDR2 FQGNSA. The CDR3 bases are TGTGCCAGCAGCTTAGCCTCTCGAGGGGGTTCCTTT. It is translated as CASSLASRGGSF.

The rearrangement joins TRBV15 to TRBJ2-1, with D perhaps matching TRBD2 (6 bases). This CDR3 has 15 amino acids. Germline CDR1 reads LNHNV; CDR2 reads YYDKDF (reference sequence). Trimming removed 3 bases at V and 5 bases at J, with 14 bases between. CDR3 sequence reads: CATSRPPSVDNEQFF. The CDR3 bases are TGTGCCACCAGCAGGCCCCCTAGCGTAGACAATGAGCAGTTCTTC.

The rearrangement uses TRBV11-3 and TRBJ2-1; TRBD1 might be the D (6 bases). The CDR3 covers 15 residues. The germline V gene encodes CDR1 SGHNT and CDR2 YENEEA. The V end was cut by 1 base, the J end by 6 bases, with 13 bases between. CDR3 sequence: CASSLGGGQFNEQFF. CDR3 in DNA: TGTGCCAGCAGCTTAGGAGGAGGACAGTTCAATGAGCAGTTCTTC.

The rearrangement joins TRBV30 to TRBJ2-7; maybe TRBD1 (6 bases). The CDR3 runs to 17 residues. Germline V gene data show CDR1 as GTSNPN and CDR2 as SVGIG (reference sequence). Trimming took 2 bases from V and 6 from J, leaving 26 bases between them. CDR3 in DNA: TGTGCCTGGAGTCCCATCTCCGGACAGCCGGGGATGAGCGAGCAGTACTTC. Translation: CAWSPISGQPGMSEQYF.

This chain links TRBV6-2 or TRBV6-3 with TRBJ2-1; the match to TRBD2 covers 14 bases. Losses at the gene ends were 7 bases for V and 7 bases for J; bases not matched to a gene: 9. The germline CDR1 and CDR2 sequences are MNHEY and SVGEGT. The CDR3 is 16 residues long. The CDR3 here is CASTKFGTSGSNEQFF. The CDR3 bases are TGTGCCAGCACCAAGTTCGGGACTAGCGGGAGTAATGAGCAGTTCTTC.

Many counts were recorded for this clonotype. CDR3 DNA: TGTGCCAGCAGTTCAGGACCGGGACAGGGGGCAGGGGCAGATACGCAGTATTTT. Protein product: CASSSGPGQGAGADTQYF. The chain links TRBV27 to TRBJ2-3; 12 nucleotides line up with TRBD1. V trimming: 4 bases; J trimming: 4 bases; junction bases outside the gene matches: 12. The length of the CDR3 is 18 residues. Germline V gene sequence: CDR1 MNHEY, CDR2 SMNVEV (reference sequence).